The clone carrying this TCR beta chain showed up many times. Antigen unknown. These data come from a study of read filtering for tumor transcriptome and immune sequencing. Overall study context: Mean patient age was about 66 years, range about 47 to 85; 17 male, more than 11 female. After DNase treatment, RNA was made into whole-transcriptome libraries.

Regarding the study as a whole: Single-read clonotypes: about 81.9% of IR-seq clonotypes (around 3.5% of reads), 74.6% of RNA-seq clonotypes (nearly 45% of reads).

The library was built from about 400 ng RNA with molecular barcoded adaptors for alpha/delta and beta/gamma chains. TCRdb processed the reads anew with MiXCR; each CDR3 protein has one entry. The data show 30,000 to 40,000 distinct CDR3 sequences, 14% seen once. Bone marrow was sampled from every patient at the time of active disease. This TCR was recovered from a donor at least 40 years old with multiple myeloma. Material for sequencing was a population of CD138-negative cells sorted from bone marrow.

In DNA, the CDR3 is TGCAGTGCTCCTCTCCATGACATGAACACTGAAGCTTTCTTT. Translating it yields CSAPLHDMNTEAFF. V and J are TRBV20-1 and TRBJ1-1; the D is unclear. Germline V lookup: CDR1 DFQATT, CDR2 SNEGSKA (reference sequence). Trimming shortened V by 5 bases and J by 0 bases, and 13 bases separated the two germline ends. The CDR3 consists of 14 residues.